Below, 19 T cell receptor beta chains from the same sample are listed, as sequenced in a study of T cell clones after liver transplantation. Sequenced by immunoSEQ multiplex PCR; TCRdb stores in-frame clones only, minus some. The sample shows 93,000 or so clones, around 80% of them seen only once. The sample in question was CD4+ T cells from blood, obtained around 49 months after liver transplant. These receptor sequences come from a human patient who received a liver transplant. Some T cells here may be from the graft donor.

This chain links TRBV5-1 with TRBJ2-3; D may be TRBD2 (5 bases). The CDR3 runs to 13 residues. Trimming pared 4 bases from V and 5 bases from J, leaving 11 bases between. Germline V gene lookup returns CDR1 SGHRS and CDR2 YFSETQ. The CDR3 coding sequence is TGCGCCAGCAGCAGGCTAGCTAGAGATACGCAGTATTTT. As protein: CASSRLARDTQYF.

The chain carries TRBV28 and TRBJ1-5; the D gene is possibly TRBD1 (6 bases). Trimming left V 5 bases short and J 0 bases short, with 20 bases between. The CDR3 length is 18 residues. In germline, CDR1 is MDHEN, CDR2 SYDVKM. CDR3 sequence: CASSARGRGLYSNQPQHF. CDR3 nucleotide sequence: TGTGCCAGCAGTGCCCGAGGCAGGGGCCTATATAGCAATCAGCCCCAGCATTTT.

The CDR3 here is CASTNFTRDRVNYGYTF. The CDR3 bases are TGCGCCAGCACCAACTTTACCCGGGACAGGGTTAACTATGGCTACACCTTC. This chain connects TRBV10-1 to TRBJ1-2; TRBD1 agrees at 9 bases. The V segment lost 7 bases and the J segment 1 base; nucleotides outside the gene matches: 13. Germline CDR1 and CDR2: WNHNN and SYGVQD (reference sequence). This CDR3 region has 17 residues.

This sequence joins TRBV5-1 and TRBJ1-5, with 7 bases identical to TRBD1. V gave up 0 bases and J gave up 4 bases; unmatched junction bases: 7. Germline V CDR1 and CDR2: SGHRS, YFSETQ. CDR3 length equals 16 residues. The DNA for the CDR3 is TGCGCCAGCAGCTTGGATGGAGGGGGCATGAATCAGCCCCAGCATTTT. This translates into CASSLDGGGMNQPQHF.

CDR3 residues: CASSDGDTQYF. The DNA for the CDR3 is TGCGCCAGCAGTGATGGGGATACGCAGTATTTT. V and J are TRBV10-1 and TRBJ2-3; D is ambiguous. V dropped 3 bases and J dropped 6 bases, with 4 bases sitting between them. The length of the CDR3 is 11 residues. The germline V gene encodes CDR1 WNHNN and CDR2 SYGVQD (reference sequence).

The chain recombines TRBV5-1 with TRBJ2-2; the match to TRBD2 covers 7 bases. Trimming cost V 6 bases and J 3 bases; bases outside gene matches: 2. The germline CDR1 and CDR2 sequences are SGHRS and YFSETQ. CDR3 size: 13 residues. The CDR3 is CASTRGDTGELFF. DNA for the CDR3: TGCGCCAGCACCCGGGGGGACACCGGGGAGCTGTTTTTT.

This chain connects TRBV6-5 to TRBJ1-2; the D is unclear. Germline V gene lookup returns CDR1 MNHEY and CDR2 SVGAGI. V lost 2 bases, J lost 8 bases, and 9 bases lay in between. The CDR3 contains 12 residues. The DNA for the CDR3 is TGTGCCAGCAGTTACAGTCAGGAAGGCTACACCTTC. Translation gives CASSYSQEGYTF.

The CDR3 sequence: CASAGSYEQYF. CDR3 in DNA: TGTGCCAGCGCAGGCTCCTACGAGCAGTACTTC. The rearrangement joins TRBV28 to TRBJ2-5; the D is unclear. The J call may be faulty, since TRBJ2-7 better matches the DNA end. Germline V gene sequence: CDR1 MDHEN, CDR2 SYDVKM. The CDR3 length is 11 residues.

This chain joins TRBV7-2 and TRBJ2-1, with TRBD2 matching over 13 bases. V lost 5 bases, J lost 6 bases, and 13 bases stayed unmatched. Looked up from germline, CDR1 is SGHTA and CDR2 is FQGNSA. The CDR3 has 18 residues. CDR3 nucleotide sequence: TGTGCCAGCAGCCAGCAGAGGACTAGCGGGGGATTTTCCAATGAGCAGTTCTTC. Residues: CASSQQRTSGGFSNEQFF.

J is TRBJ2-7 and V is TRBV18; D gene ambiguous. Between the trimmed V and J ends, which lost 6 bases and 0 bases, there was a span of 12 bases. Per germline, CDR1 KGHSH and CDR2 LQKENI. The CDR3 spans 14 residues. CDR3 amino acids: CASSADLNSYEQYF. The CDR3 region has the DNA TGTGCCAGCTCTGCAGACCTTAACTCCTACGAGCAGTACTTC. Variable domain in full (rest from reference TRBV18 and TRBJ2-7): NAGVMQNPRHLVRRRGQEARLRCSPMKGHSHVYWYRQLPEEGLKFMVYLQKENIIDESGMPKERFSAEFPKEGPSILRIQQVVRGDSAAYFCASSADLNSYEQYFGPGTRLTVT.

This clone was seen a handful of times. The chain recombines TRBV30 with TRBJ2-5; D gene unclear. CDR1 is GTSNPN, CDR2 SVGIG, per germline (reference sequence). The CDR3 is made up of 12 amino acids. V was clipped by 1 base and J by 5 bases, with 8 bases between them. The CDR3 spells CAWSGGLETQYF. The CDR3 DNA follows: TGTGCCTGGAGTGGCGGTTTGGAGACCCAGTACTTC.

The chain carries TRBV5-1 and TRBJ2-5, with D unresolved. The CDR3 sequence is 14 residues long. V lost 4 bases and J 2 bases, leaving 12 bases between the germline ends. Germline lookup yields CDR1 SGHRS and CDR2 YFSETQ. The CDR3 nucleotides read TGCGCCAGCAGCCCCTCTGCCGGGCAAGAGACCCAGTACTTC. It yields the protein CASSPSAGQETQYF.

The rearrangement joins TRBV6-5 to TRBJ1-6; 8 bases are a match to TRBD1. Unmatched junction bases numbered 4, after V lost 9 bases and J lost 9 bases. Germline-derived CDR1 and CDR2 are MNHEY and SVGAGI. This CDR3 contains 12 residues. CDR3 in amino acids: CASRQGPSPLHF. For the CDR3, the DNA is TGTGCCAGTCGACAGGGGCCTTCACCCCTCCACTTT.

V gene TRBV18 combines with J gene TRBJ1-1; maybe TRBD1 (6 bases). Trimming cost V 3 bases and J 2 bases, with 10 bases left between them. CDR1 is KGHSH and CDR2 is LQKENI in the germline V gene. The CDR3 sequence is 14 residues long. The CDR3 DNA reads TGTGCCAGCTCACCGGCCGGGACAAACACTGAAGCTTTCTTT. Protein product: CASSPAGTNTEAFF.

This rearrangement joins TRBV9 to TRBJ2-3; D remains ambiguous. The CDR3 runs to 12 residues. The germline V and J ends were trimmed by 1 base and 4 bases, with 4 bases remaining between them. Germline-derived CDR1 and CDR2 are SGDLS and YYNGEE. CDR3 protein: CASSVLSDTQYF. In DNA form, the CDR3 reads TGTGCCAGCAGCGTACTTTCAGATACGCAGTATTTT.

CDR3 amino acids: CASSSNRREQFF. The CDR3 nucleotides read TGTGCCAGCAGCTCAAACAGGCGCGAGCAGTTCTTC. This chain joins TRBV7-9 and TRBJ2-1; the D gene is possibly TRBD1 (5 bases). V gave up 4 bases and J gave up 10 bases, with 11 bases separating them. Germline CDR1 and CDR2: SEHNR and FQNEAQ (reference sequence). The CDR3 contains 12 residues.

The gene calls are TRBV28 and TRBJ1-1, with D unresolved. Trimming removed 3 bases from V and 8 bases from J, with 10 bases in between. The CDR3 consists of 12 residues. The germline gives CDR1 MDHEN, CDR2 SYDVKM. The CDR3 nucleotides read TGTGCCAGCAGTTTGTCGCGGCAAGAAGCTTTCTTT. Translation gives CASSLSRQEAFF.

In its sample, this clone was seen once. This sequence joins TRBV2 and TRBJ2-7, with D possibly being TRBD1 (6 bases). The CDR3 is 12 amino acids. From germline, CDR1 is SNHLY and CDR2 FYNNEI. V lost 4 bases and J lost 4, with 8 bases in between. The CDR3 loop is CASSGGRYEQYF. The DNA of the CDR3 is TGTGCCAGCAGTGGGGGGCGGTACGAGCAGTACTTC. The full variable domain, with the rest looked up from reference TRBV2 and TRBJ2-7, is EPEVTQTPSHQVTQMGQEVILRCVPISNHLYFYWYRQILGQKVEFLVSFYNNEISEKSEIFDDQFSVERPDGSNFTLKIRSTKLEDSAMYFCASSGGRYEQYFGPGTRLTVT.

The V gene is TRBV18, the J gene TRBJ1-1; D ambiguous. This CDR3 spans 11 amino acids. Germline V gene sequence: CDR1 KGHSH, CDR2 LQKENI. Trimming left V 4 bases short and J 0 bases short, with 0 bases between. In nucleotides, the CDR3 is TGTGCCAGCTCACTGAACACTGAAGCTTTCTTT. Translated: CASSLNTEAFF.